These 22 T cell receptor beta chains originate from one sample sequenced in a study of regulatory T cells in long-lasting Graves disease. Time point: persistent/refractory GD, antithyroid drugs over 5 years with positive TRAb. After RNA was extracted from PBMCs, the TCR library was made from it. CDR3 regions were amplified by Arm-PCR using iRepertoire HTBI primers to build TCR beta libraries. TCRdb reprocessed the multiplex PCR reads with MiXCR, giving one entry per CDR3 protein. Seen here are around 500,000 distinct CDR3 sequences, roughly 20% observed once, and the top ten hold 7% to 10%. The sample here was peripheral blood mononuclear cells (PBMCs), taken when the disease was refractory, from a patient treated with antithyroid drugs. These receptors were taken from a female donor with Graves disease.

This clonotype was seen at least ten times. This rearrangement joins TRBV12-3 or TRBV12-4 to TRBJ1-2, with TRBD1 identical over 7 bases. Unmatched junction bases numbered 13, after V lost 6 bases and J lost 6 bases. There are 15 residues in the CDR3. CDR3 sequence reads: CASSRSPGTVDGYTF. CDR3 nucleotides: TGTGCCAGCAGCCGGTCTCCGGGGACAGTTGATGGCTACACCTTC.

This clonotype was detected ten times or more. The gene calls are TRBV19 and TRBJ2-7, with no clear D. Trimming cost V 5 bases and J 7 bases, with 15 bases left between them. The V gene's germline CDR1 is LNHDA and CDR2 SQIVND (reference sequence). The CDR3 length is 13 residues. As DNA, the CDR3 is TGTGCCAGTAGTCCTGGGGTTCTGAGAGAGCAGTACTTC. As protein: CASSPGVLREQYF.

This clonotype appeared many times. The rearrangement uses TRBV10-3 and TRBJ2-7, with unresolved D. This CDR3 comprises 12 residues. Germline CDR1 ENHRY, CDR2 SYGVKD. The germline V and J ends were trimmed by 2 bases and 3 bases, with 5 bases remaining between them. CDR3 in amino acids: CAISEIGYEQYF. DNA for the CDR3: TGTGCCATCAGTGAGATCGGCTACGAGCAGTACTTC.

J is TRBJ2-3 and V is TRBV11-3; D may be TRBD2 (6 bases). This CDR3 is 14 amino acids long. V gave up 0 bases and J gave up 8 bases, with 12 bases separating them. CDR1 and CDR2 (germline): SGHNT, YENEEA. The CDR3 reads CASSLDQLASTQYF. The CDR3 bases are TGTGCCAGCAGCTTAGATCAGCTAGCGTCTACGCAGTATTTT.

The chain joins TRBV20-1 to TRBJ2-1; no firm D call. The CDR3 sequence is 13 residues long. The ends were cut back, 3 bases at V and 7 bases at J, with 13 bases in the middle. Per germline, CDR1 DFQATT and CDR2 SNEGSKA (reference sequence). The DNA of the CDR3 is TGCAGTGCTAGTGATCCAGCGCAGAATGAGCAGTTCTTC. Translating it yields CSASDPAQNEQFF.

This clonotype was observed many times. The chain is built from TRBV20-1 and TRBJ2-5; either TRBD1 or TRBD2 may fit D (5 bases each). Trimming took 5 bases from V and 2 from J, leaving 12 bases between them. CDR3 length: 13 residues. Germline CDR1 and CDR2: DFQATT and SNEGSKA (reference sequence). CDR3 nucleotide sequence: TGCAGTGCTGGGGGTGGCAGACAAGAGACCCAGTACTTC. This sequence encodes CSAGGGRQETQYF.

This clonotype was counted at least ten times. V and J are TRBV12-3 or TRBV12-4 and TRBJ2-7; 13 bases are shared with TRBD2. Trimming cost V 6 bases and J 6 bases; bases outside gene matches: 8. The CDR3 length is 15 residues. CDR3 nucleotides: TGTGCCAGCAGGATACTAGCGGGAGGGCCAGGCGAGCAGTACTTC. Amino acid sequence: CASRILAGGPGEQYF.

The genes are TRBV12-5 and TRBJ2-3; tentatively, D is TRBD1 (5 bases). With 6 bases removed from V and 5 bases from J, the gap between germline ends came to 9 bases. Germline CDR1 is LGHNT and CDR2 is FRNRAP. The CDR3 totals 12 residues. The chain's CDR3 is CASGIGVDTQYF. The CDR3 nucleotides are TGTGCTAGTGGAATAGGGGTAGATACGCAGTATTTT.

V gene TRBV28 combines with J gene TRBJ2-1; 8 bases agree with TRBD1. The V gene end was trimmed by 5 bases and the J gene end by 7 bases; junction bases not matched to a gene: 13. Per the germline V gene, CDR1 is MDHEN and CDR2 is SYDVKM. The CDR3 has 16 amino acids. Written as DNA, the CDR3 is TGTGCCAGCAGTGAGTCGTCACAGGGGGTAAAAAATGAGCAGTTCTTC. Encoded protein: CASSESSQGVKNEQFF.

This sequence joins TRBV20-1 and TRBJ2-4, with 9 nucleotides matching TRBD2. Germline assignment: CDR1 DFQATT and CDR2 SNEGSKA (reference sequence). V gave up 5 bases and J gave up 3 bases; unmatched junction bases: 8. The CDR3 is made up of 15 amino acids. This chain's CDR3 is CSAPAGGPVKNIQYF. CDR3 bases: TGCAGTGCTCCCGCGGGAGGGCCGGTCAAAAACATTCAGTACTTC.

J is TRBJ2-1 and V is TRBV10-3; a weak D match, TRBD1 (9 bases). The CDR3 has 14 amino acids. The germline gives CDR1 ENHRY, CDR2 SYGVKD. The V end lost 11 bases, the J end lost 7 bases, and 21 bases lay between the germline ends. CDR3 sequence reads: CAVTGGTGSNEQFF. In DNA form, the CDR3 reads TGTGCCGTCACGGGGGGGACAGGGTCAAATGAGCAGTTCTTC.

The CDR3 bases are TGCAGCGTTGGCGCCGGGGGCGGGAGTCTCTTATTGGAGACCCAGTACTTC. Its protein product is CSVGAGGGSLLLETQYF. The rearrangement joins TRBV29-1 to TRBJ2-5, with D perhaps TRBD2 (7 bases). The CDR3 runs to 17 residues. Germline values: CDR1 SQVTM, CDR2 ANQGSEA. The V end was cut by 4 bases, the J end by 5 bases, with 26 bases between.

The chain combines TRBV4-1 with TRBJ2-2; D ambiguous. V was shortened by 4 bases and J by 4 bases, with 10 bases between the two germline ends. This CDR3 contains 14 residues. Per germline, CDR1 MGHRA and CDR2 YSYEKL. The CDR3 sequence: CASSPLRVTGELFF. DNA for the CDR3: TGCGCCAGCAGCCCGTTACGGGTCACCGGGGAGCTGTTTTTT.

This rearrangement joins TRBV5-1 to TRBJ2-7; 10 positions agree with TRBD2. CDR1 and CDR2 from the germline V gene are SGHRS and YFSETQ. The V and J ends lost 0 bases and 5 bases, in that order; junction bases with no gene match: 5. The CDR3 consists of 15 residues. CDR3 residues: CASSLASGSWNEQYF. CDR3 coding DNA: TGCGCCAGCAGCTTGGCTAGCGGGAGTTGGAACGAGCAGTACTTC. Based on the CDR3 plus reference TRBV5-1 and TRBJ2-7, the full variable domain is KAGVTQTPRYLIKTRGQQVTLSCSPISGHRSVSWYQQTPGQGLQFLFEYFSETQRNKGNFPGRFSGRQFSNSRSEMNVSTLELGDSALYLCASSLASGSWNEQYFGPGTRLTVT.

This clonotype turned up a few times. The chain recombines TRBV29-1 with TRBJ2-7; 9 nucleotides line up with TRBD1. J gave up 2 bases and V 7 bases, and 21 bases lay outside the gene matches. CDR3 length: 18 amino acids. In germline, CDR1 is SQVTM, CDR2 ANQGSEA. DNA of the CDR3: TGCAGCGCCCGGATCACTCCAAACCGGGACAGGGAGACCTACGAGCAGTACTTC. Protein product: CSARITPNRDRETYEQYF.

The CDR3 coding sequence is TGTGCCAGCAGCCGCCCCGGGACAGGGGGCCTGGCGAACACTGAAGCTTTCTTT. Amino acids: CASSRPGTGGLANTEAFF. The V gene is TRBV5-5, the J gene TRBJ1-1; 12 bases are a match to TRBD1. Germline V gives CDR1 SGHKS, CDR2 YYEKEE (reference sequence). Germline trimming cut 4 bases from V and 1 base from J; bases unmatched to any gene: 11. This CDR3 has 18 amino acids. Drawing the rest from reference TRBV5-5 and TRBJ1-1, the complete variable domain is DAGVTQSPTHLIKTRGQQVTLRCSPISGHKSVSWYQQVLGQGPQFIFQYYEKEERGRGNFPDRFSARQFPNYSSELNVNALLLGDSALYLCASSRPGTGGLANTEAFFGQGTRLTVV.

The table lists this clonotype with a few counts. Its ends do not fully match the called genes, so a read error is possible. The rearrangement joins TRBV7-9 to TRBJ1-1; D unclear. Germline V CDR1 and CDR2: SEHNR, FQNEAQ (reference sequence). There are 9 residues in the CDR3. The CDR3 is CASSLLMIF. CDR3 bases: TGTGCCAGCAGCTTACTTATGATCTTT.

J is TRBJ2-4 and V is TRBV4-3, with 9 bases that match TRBD1. J lost 0 bases, V lost 4 bases, and 4 bases had no gene match. Germline CDR1 is LGHNA and CDR2 is YSLEER. CDR3 length equals 16 residues. The CDR3 coding sequence is TGCGCCAGCAGCCGGGGACAGGGCTTAGCCAAAAACATTCAGTACTTC. This sequence encodes CASSRGQGLAKNIQYF.

This clonotype was seen at least ten times. V and J are TRBV6-2 or TRBV6-3 and TRBJ2-2, with D tentatively TRBD2 (5 bases). V was trimmed by 3 bases and J by 0 bases, leaving 20 bases between them. This CDR3 region has 19 residues. From germline, CDR1 is MNHEY and CDR2 SVGEGT. CDR3 in amino acids: CASSYRAMSLLANTGELFF. Written as DNA, the CDR3 is TGTGCCAGCAGTTATAGAGCTATGTCGCTACTAGCGAACACCGGGGAGCTGTTTTTT.

The rearrangement links TRBV7-2 to TRBJ1-2; no definite D call. The V end lost 1 base, the J end lost 10 bases, and 16 bases lay between the germline ends. CDR3 length: 14 residues. Germline CDR1 reads SGHTA; CDR2 reads FQGNSA. The CDR3 bases are TGTGCCAGCAGCTTAGTGAGCGGGTTCGACGACTACACCTTC. The encoded protein is CASSLVSGFDDYTF.

J is TRBJ1-3 and V is TRBV19; D is unresolved. Germline assignment: CDR1 LNHDA and CDR2 SQIVND (reference sequence). This CDR3 has 15 amino acids. V was cut by 8 bases and J by 0 bases, with 14 bases left in between. CDR3 nucleotide sequence: TGTGCCAGTTCCAGGTCCCTGAGCTCTGGAAACACCATATATTTT. Translation: CASSRSLSSGNTIYF.

Comments on this clonotype: A clone one base away is much larger, so this may be a read error. The chain's CDR3 is CTSSFAGGSRETQYF. CDR3 bases: TGTACCAGCAGCTTCGCGGGGGGGAGTAGAGAGACCCAGTACTTC. The genes are TRBV7-9 and TRBJ2-5, with TRBD2 matching 9 bases. The CDR3 loop spans 15 amino acids. Looked up from germline, CDR1 is SEHNR and CDR2 is FQNEAQ (reference sequence). The full variable domain, completed using reference TRBV7-9 and TRBJ2-5, is DTGVSQNPRHKITKRGQNVTFRCDPISEHNRLYWYRQTLGQGPEFLTYFQNEAQLEKSRLLSDRFSAERPKGSFSTLEIQRTEQGDSAMYLCTSSFAGGSRETQYFGPGTRLLVL.